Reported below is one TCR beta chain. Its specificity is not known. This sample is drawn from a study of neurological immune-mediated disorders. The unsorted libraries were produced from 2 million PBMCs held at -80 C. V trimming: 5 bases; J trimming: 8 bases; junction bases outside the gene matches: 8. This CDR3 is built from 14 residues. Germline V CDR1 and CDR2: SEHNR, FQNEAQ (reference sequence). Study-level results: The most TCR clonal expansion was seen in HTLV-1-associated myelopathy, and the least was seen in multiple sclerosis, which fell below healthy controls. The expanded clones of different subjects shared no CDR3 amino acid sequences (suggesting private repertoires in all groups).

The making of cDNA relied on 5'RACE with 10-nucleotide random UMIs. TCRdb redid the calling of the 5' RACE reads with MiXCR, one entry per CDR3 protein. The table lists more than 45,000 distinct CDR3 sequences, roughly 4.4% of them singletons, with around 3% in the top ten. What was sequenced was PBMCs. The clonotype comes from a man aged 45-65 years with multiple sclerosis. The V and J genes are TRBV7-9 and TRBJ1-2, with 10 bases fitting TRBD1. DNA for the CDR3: TGTGCCAGCAGCAGATGGGGGACAGGGGAGGGCTACACCTTC. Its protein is CASSRWGTGEGYTF.